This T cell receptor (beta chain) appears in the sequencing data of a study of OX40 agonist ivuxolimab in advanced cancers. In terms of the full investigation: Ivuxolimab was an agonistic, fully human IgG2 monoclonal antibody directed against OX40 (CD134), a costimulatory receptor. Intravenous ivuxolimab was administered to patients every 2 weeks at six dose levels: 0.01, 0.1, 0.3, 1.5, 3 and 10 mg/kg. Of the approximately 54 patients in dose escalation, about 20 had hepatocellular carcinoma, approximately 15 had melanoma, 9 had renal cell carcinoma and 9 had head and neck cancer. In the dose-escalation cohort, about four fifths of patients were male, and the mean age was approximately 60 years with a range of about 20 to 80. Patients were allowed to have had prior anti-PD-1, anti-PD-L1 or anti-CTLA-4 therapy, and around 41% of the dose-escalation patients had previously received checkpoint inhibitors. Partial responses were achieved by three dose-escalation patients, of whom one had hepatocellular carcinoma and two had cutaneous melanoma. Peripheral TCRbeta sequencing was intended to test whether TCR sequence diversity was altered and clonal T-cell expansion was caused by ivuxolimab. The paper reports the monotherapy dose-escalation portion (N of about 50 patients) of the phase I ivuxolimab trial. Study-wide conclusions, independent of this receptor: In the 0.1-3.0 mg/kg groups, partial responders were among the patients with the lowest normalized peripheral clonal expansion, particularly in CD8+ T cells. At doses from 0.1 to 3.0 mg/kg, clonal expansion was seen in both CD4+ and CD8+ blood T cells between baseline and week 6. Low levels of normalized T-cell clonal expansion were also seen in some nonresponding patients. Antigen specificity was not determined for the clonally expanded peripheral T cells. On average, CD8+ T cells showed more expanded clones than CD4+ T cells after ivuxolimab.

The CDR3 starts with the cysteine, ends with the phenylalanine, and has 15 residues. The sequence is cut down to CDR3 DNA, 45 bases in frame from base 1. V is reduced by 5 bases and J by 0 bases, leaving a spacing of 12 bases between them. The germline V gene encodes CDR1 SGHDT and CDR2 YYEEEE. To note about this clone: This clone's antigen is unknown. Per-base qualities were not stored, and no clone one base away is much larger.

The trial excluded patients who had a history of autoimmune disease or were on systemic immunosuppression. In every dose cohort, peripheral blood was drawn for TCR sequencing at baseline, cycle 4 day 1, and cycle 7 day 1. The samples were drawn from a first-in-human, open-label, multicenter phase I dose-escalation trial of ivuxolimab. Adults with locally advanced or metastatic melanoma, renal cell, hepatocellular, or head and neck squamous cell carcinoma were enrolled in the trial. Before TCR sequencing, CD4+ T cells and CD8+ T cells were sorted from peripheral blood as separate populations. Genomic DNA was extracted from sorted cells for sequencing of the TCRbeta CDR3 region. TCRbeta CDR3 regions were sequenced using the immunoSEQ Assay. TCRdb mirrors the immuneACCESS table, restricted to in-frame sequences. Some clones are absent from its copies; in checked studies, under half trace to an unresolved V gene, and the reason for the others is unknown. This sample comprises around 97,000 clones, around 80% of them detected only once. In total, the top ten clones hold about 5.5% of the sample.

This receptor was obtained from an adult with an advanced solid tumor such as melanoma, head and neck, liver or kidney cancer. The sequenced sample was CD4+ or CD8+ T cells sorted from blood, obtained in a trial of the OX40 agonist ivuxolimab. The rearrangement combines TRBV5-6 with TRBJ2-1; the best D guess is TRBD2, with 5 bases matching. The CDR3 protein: CASRPAVSSYNEQFF. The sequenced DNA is TGTGCCAGCAGACCAGCGGTTAGCTCCTACAATGAGCAGTTCTTC.